The next 14 T cell receptor beta chains were all read from a single sample in a study of OX40 agonist ivuxolimab in advanced cancers. Repertoires were generated with immunoSEQ multiplex PCR, while TCRdb's copy carries only in-frame clones and drops some. The sample contains approximately 84,000 clones, around 86% of which appear only once. The sequencing here drew on CD4+ or CD8+ T cells sorted from blood, taken in a trial of the OX40 agonist ivuxolimab. The origin of the receptors is an adult with an advanced solid tumor such as melanoma, head and neck, liver or kidney cancer.

This clone turned up a few times. The chain links TRBV2 to TRBJ2-7; D tentatively fits TRBD1 or TRBD2 (5 bases each). This CDR3 region has 12 residues. Trimming took 7 bases from V and 3 from J, leaving 10 bases between them. The germline gives CDR1 SNHLY, CDR2 FYNNEI. The CDR3 loop is CASTGPNYEQYF. CDR3 sequence (DNA): TGTGCCAGCACGGGGCCGAACTACGAGCAGTACTTC. The full variable domain, completed using reference TRBV2 and TRBJ2-7, is EPEVTQTPSHQVTQMGQEVILRCVPISNHLYFYWYRQILGQKVEFLVSFYNNEISEKSEIFDDQFSVERPDGSNFTLKIRSTKLEDSAMYFCASTGPNYEQYFGPGTRLTVT.

This sequence joins TRBV13 and TRBJ2-7, with 7 nucleotides matching TRBD2. In germline, CDR1 is PRHDT, CDR2 FYEKMQ (reference sequence). CDR3 length: 14 amino acids. J lost 3 bases, V lost 5 bases, and 7 bases had no gene match. The CDR3, as DNA: TGTGCCAGCAGCCCCGGACTAGGACGCTACGAGCAGTACTTC. Amino acids: CASSPGLGRYEQYF.

J is TRBJ1-2 and V is TRBV4-3, with D perhaps TRBD1 (5 bases). Trimming shortened V by 3 bases and J by 7 bases, and 21 bases separated the two germline ends. The germline V gene has CDR1 LGHNA and CDR2 YSLEER. CDR3 length equals 16 residues. CDR3 in DNA: TGCGCCAGCAGCCAGGAGGAGGGCAGGGCTCTTTCTGGCTACACCTTC. Translated: CASSQEEGRALSGYTF.

The V gene is TRBV6-1, the J gene TRBJ2-1; D is perhaps TRBD1 (5 bases). CDR1 and CDR2 (germline): MNHNS, SASEGT. The V end lost 3 bases, the J end lost 4 bases, and 19 bases lay between the germline ends. CDR3 length equals 17 residues. The CDR3 sequence is CASSDHRTRTPYNEQFF. The CDR3 nucleotides are TGTGCCAGCAGTGATCATCGGACAAGAACCCCATACAATGAGCAGTTCTTC.

This clone was counted a single time. V usage is TRBV28 and J usage is TRBJ1-2; D ambiguous. Trimming stripped 2 bases from V and 0 bases from J, with 4 bases between. The CDR3 length is 13 residues. The germline V gene encodes CDR1 MDHEN and CDR2 SYDVKM. The CDR3 bases are TGTGCCAGCAGTTTACTTTCTAACTATGGCTACACCTTC. This encodes CASSLLSNYGYTF.

The chain is built from TRBV7-2 and TRBJ1-6, with unresolved D. The V gene lost 0 bases and the J gene lost 0 bases, with 12 bases spanning the gap. The CDR3 covers 18 residues. The germline CDR1 and CDR2 sequences are SGHTA and FQGNSA. CDR3 protein: CASSLAIWGSSYNSPLHF. In DNA form, the CDR3 reads TGTGCCAGCAGCTTAGCGATTTGGGGAAGCTCCTATAATTCACCCCTCCACTTT.

This clone has a handful of counts. This chain connects TRBV5-4 to TRBJ1-3, with TRBD1 as a possible D gene (5 bases). There are 16 residues in the CDR3. Germline CDR1 SGHNT, CDR2 YYREEE (reference sequence). With 4 bases removed from V and 7 bases from J, the gap between germline ends came to 21 bases. The CDR3 reads CASSGDSDIWRNTIYF. The CDR3 nucleotides read TGTGCCAGCAGCGGTGACAGTGATATCTGGAGGAACACCATATATTTT.

The chain recombines TRBV5-1 with TRBJ1-2; D is undetermined. Trimming stripped 2 bases from V and 7 bases from J, with 15 bases between. CDR3 length equals 14 residues. Germline V CDR1 and CDR2: SGHRS, YFSETQ. The CDR3 protein is CASSLSPGGSGYTF. In DNA, the CDR3 is TGCGCCAGCAGCTTATCCCCTGGAGGGTCTGGCTACACCTTC.

This chain links TRBV6-1 with TRBJ2-2; D is ambiguous. V was shortened by 3 bases and J by 3 bases, with 5 bases between the two germline ends. The V gene's germline CDR1 is MNHNS and CDR2 SASEGT. CDR3 length equals 13 residues. CDR3 in amino acids: CASSDIDTGELFF. CDR3 in DNA: TGTGCCAGCAGTGACATAGACACCGGGGAGCTGTTTTTT.

The rearrangement uses TRBV5-6 and TRBJ2-2; D might be TRBD2 (6 bases). Germline CDR1 is SGHDT and CDR2 is YYEEEE. V dropped 5 bases and J dropped 2 bases, with 13 bases sitting between them. There are 15 residues in the CDR3. The CDR3 DNA follows: TGTGCCAGCAGTCTCCTAGGACTAAACACCGGGGAGCTGTTTTTT. Translation: CASSLLGLNTGELFF.

J is TRBJ2-7 and V is TRBV6-5; a possible D gene is TRBD1 (6 bases). The germline V gene encodes CDR1 MNHEY and CDR2 SVGAGI. The CDR3 extends over 14 amino acids. Trimming stripped 2 bases from V and 4 bases from J, with 12 bases between. The CDR3 region is CASSYQGGRYEQYF. The CDR3 bases are TGTGCCAGCAGTTACCAAGGGGGTCGGTACGAGCAGTACTTC.

A single count supports this clone. J is TRBJ2-2 and V is TRBV7-2; D is tentatively TRBD1 or TRBD2 (5 bases each). Deletions cut 6 bases from V and 7 bases from J, with 15 bases between. CDR3 length: 14 amino acids. The germline CDR1 and CDR2 sequences are SGHTA and FQGNSA. The CDR3 DNA follows: TGTGCCAGCAGACAGACCGGGGCAATCGGGGAGCTGTTTTTT. Its translation is CASRQTGAIGELFF.

This chain links TRBV18 with TRBJ2-1; either TRBD1 or TRBD2 may supply D (5 bases each). The CDR3 is 18 residues long. Germline V gene sequence: CDR1 KGHSH, CDR2 LQKENI. V lost 1 base and J 0 bases, leaving 16 bases between the germline ends. CDR3 bases: TGTGCCAGCTCACCACATGTTCCGGGACGGAACTCCTACAATGAGCAGTTCTTC. This codes for CASSPHVPGRNSYNEQFF.

This clone is a singleton in its sample. The chain recombines TRBV7-7 with TRBJ2-5, with TRBD1 as a possible D gene (5 bases). V was cut by 5 bases and J by 1 base, with 14 bases left in between. The CDR3 extends over 15 amino acids. Germline values: CDR1 SSHAT, CDR2 FNYEAQ (reference sequence). The CDR3 region has the DNA TGTGCCAGCAGCCCAGACAGAACCTCCCAAGAGACCCAGTACTTC. It yields the protein CASSPDRTSQETQYF.